This TCR beta chain was retrieved from a study of blood T cell repertoires in COVID-19. Data came from immunoSEQ multiplex PCR; TCRdb stores just in-frame clones and leaves some out. The data contain roughly 150,000 clones, more than 85% of them singletons. Germline lookup yields CDR1 LGHDT and CDR2 YNNKEL (reference sequence). Trimming stripped 4 bases from V and 3 bases from J, with 3 bases between. CDR3 length: 11 residues. This TCR derives from an elderly woman with COVID-19, enrolled during active disease. The chain is built from TRBV3-1 (or the pseudogene TRBV3-2) and TRBJ1-1; D gene unclear. Input material: peripheral blood. This CDR3 reads CASSRDTEAFF. For the CDR3, the DNA is TGTGCCAGCAGCCGAGACACTGAAGCTTTCTTT.